Below, 14 T cell receptor beta chains from the same sample are listed, as sequenced in a study of type 1 regulatory T cells. Study findings and constraints: Compared with non-type 1 regulatory T cells, type 1 regulatory T cells showed a more restricted TCR repertoire.

Using its own MiXCR run on the reads, TCRdb lists one record per CDR3 protein. The sample has more than 4,000 distinct CDR3 sequences, around 26% seen once. Antigens for these TCRs are unknown. Sequencing input: cultured type 1 regulatory T (Tr1) cells, either the whole culture or a sorted fraction (not recorded which). The source is a human donor in good health.

The CDR3 protein is CASSYSWGGDQPQHF. Written as DNA, the CDR3 is TGTGCCAGCAGTTACTCTTGGGGGGGGGATCAGCCCCAGCATTTT. The chain uses TRBV6-5 and TRBJ1-5; TRBD1 might be the D (5 bases). Trimming took off 0 bases at V and 5 bases at J, with 11 bases between the two ends. Germline V gene data show CDR1 as MNHEY and CDR2 as SVGAGI. CDR3 length equals 15 residues.

Notes on this clonotype: Just one base apart from a much larger clone, this may be a read error. The chain recombines TRBV6-6 with TRBJ2-7; the D gene is possibly TRBD2 (6 bases). V lost 5 bases and J lost 3, with 11 bases in between. The CDR3 extends over 13 amino acids. Germline CDR1 and CDR2: MNHNY and SVGAGI (reference sequence). The CDR3 nucleotides read TGTGCCAGCAGTCGGCGGGGTGGCTACGAGCAGTACTTC. Amino acid sequence: CASSRRGGYEQYF.

This clonotype was found a few times. The germline gene is not matched at one end of the junction; a read error may be the cause. The chain uses TRBV4-2 and TRBJ2-3; 7 bases align to TRBD1. The length of the CDR3 is 15 residues. CDR1 and CDR2 (germline): LGHNA, YNFKEQ. The CDR3 here is CASSPTGVRTDTQYF. CDR3 coding DNA: TGCGCCAGCAGCCCAACAGGGGTGAGGACAGATACGCAGTATTTT.

The chain combines TRBV24-1 with TRBJ2-1; TRBD2 matches at 9 bases. The length of the CDR3 is 15 residues. CDR1 and CDR2 from the germline V gene are KGHDR and SFDVKD. The J segment lost 8 bases and the V segment lost 4 bases, leaving 8 bases of the junction unmatched. The CDR3 is CATSDAGGPLYEQFF. The CDR3 DNA follows: TGTGCCACCAGTGACGCGGGGGGGCCTCTCTATGAGCAGTTCTTC.

This chain uses TRBV24-1 with TRBJ1-2; D remains ambiguous. Trimming pared 4 bases from V and 4 bases from J, leaving 12 bases between. The CDR3 consists of 14 residues. CDR1 and CDR2 (germline): KGHDR, SFDVKD. This chain's CDR3 is CATSDPTVFYGYTF. In DNA, the CDR3 is TGTGCCACCAGTGACCCGACGGTTTTCTATGGCTACACCTTC.

This chain connects TRBV7-6 to TRBJ2-4; either TRBD1 or TRBD2 may fit D (6 bases each). The CDR3 extends over 19 amino acids. The germline V gene has CDR1 SGHVS and CDR2 FNYEAQ. Trimming removed 5 bases from V and 0 bases from J, with 23 bases in between. CDR3 nucleotides: TGTGCCAGCAGCCCCCAGGTCCCGGGGGCGGAAATAGCCAAAAACATTCAGTACTTC. Translated, it gives CASSPQVPGAEIAKNIQYF.

This clonotype has more than one count but fewer than ten. The V and J genes are TRBV20-1 and TRBJ1-6, with D hard to call. CDR3 size: 15 residues. Trimming cost V 3 bases and J 2 bases, with 11 bases left between them. The V gene's germline CDR1 is DFQATT and CDR2 SNEGSKA (reference sequence). The CDR3, as DNA: TGCAGTGCTAGCCCAACGGGTACCTATAATTCACCCCTCCACTTT. Translating gives CSASPTGTYNSPLHF.

By proportion, this clonotype is medium-sized. The rearrangement links TRBV2 to TRBJ2-1; a possible D gene is TRBD1 (6 bases). The CDR3 has 13 amino acids. Trimming removed 8 bases from V and 9 bases from J, with 17 bases in between. CDR1 is SNHLY and CDR2 is FYNNEI in the germline V gene. The CDR3, as DNA: TGTGCCAGCGGTGGGCAGGGGTTTGGTGAGCAGTTCTTC. This codes for CASGGQGFGEQFF.

By share of the sample, this clonotype is medium-sized. This rearrangement joins TRBV20-1 to TRBJ2-5; the D is unclear. The CDR3 loop spans 15 amino acids. V was clipped by 6 bases and J by 4 bases, with 21 bases between them. Germline V gene sequence: CDR1 DFQATT, CDR2 SNEGSKA (reference sequence). Written as DNA, the CDR3 is TGCAGTGCCACAACTAATGAAGTCTTTGCAGAGACCCAGTACTTC. Translation gives CSATTNEVFAETQYF.

This clonotype has just a few counts. The chain employs TRBV6-6 and TRBJ1-5, with D unclear. Trimming left V 2 bases short and J 7 bases short, with 6 bases between. Germline CDR1 and CDR2: MNHNY and SVGAGI (reference sequence). The CDR3 has 12 residues. Here the CDR3 reads CASSYGGQPQHF. The CDR3 bases are TGTGCCAGCAGTTACGGCGGGCAGCCCCAGCATTTT.

In its sample, this clonotype was seen many times. This chain connects TRBV27 to TRBJ1-2, with unresolved D. Trimming left V 6 bases short and J 5 bases short, with 16 bases between. The CDR3 is 14 amino acids. Germline V gives CDR1 MNHEY, CDR2 SMNVEV (reference sequence). The CDR3 bases are TGTGCCAGCAGCCCTGCGAGAGAGAGGTATGGCTACACCTTC. Residues: CASSPARERYGYTF.

This clonotype was seen at least ten times. This chain uses TRBV3-1 with TRBJ1-1; no firm D call. Trimming pared 4 bases from V and 2 bases from J, leaving 8 bases between. The CDR3 runs 13 residues. The germline gives CDR1 LGHDT, CDR2 YNNKEL (reference sequence). Here the CDR3 reads CASSRRRNTEAFF. CDR3 in DNA: TGTGCCAGCAGCCGCCGAAGAAACACTGAAGCTTTCTTT.

The V and J genes are TRBV30 and TRBJ1-3; 7 positions match TRBD1. CDR1 is GTSNPN and CDR2 is SVGIG in the germline V gene (reference sequence). The CDR3 has 16 residues. Trimming took 4 bases from V and 0 from J; bases not matched to a gene: 9. Here the CDR3 DNA reads TGTGCCTGGACGTCCCGGGACAGTTACTCTGGAAACACCATATATTTT. The encoded protein is CAWTSRDSYSGNTIYF.

The chain recombines TRBV5-1 with TRBJ1-1; TRBD1 is a possible D gene (5 bases). The CDR3 is made up of 14 amino acids. The V end was cut by 1 base, the J end by 1 base, with 8 bases between. CDR1 and CDR2 (germline): SGHRS, YFSETQ. CDR3 amino acids: CASSLIGTNTEAFF. As DNA, the CDR3 is TGCGCCAGCAGCTTGATTGGGACGAACACTGAAGCTTTCTTT.